Below, 18 T cell receptor beta chains from the same sample are listed, as sequenced in a study of cytomegalovirus exposure and HLA in healthy donors. Use of 60 Vbeta and 13 Jbeta primers characterized the PCR. Repertoires were generated with immunoSEQ multiplex PCR, while TCRdb's copy carries only in-frame clones and drops some. The sample holds under 200,000 clones, around nine tenths seen once. Sequencing input: PBMCs. The origin of the receptors is a young woman in good health and CMV-seronegative.

The chain carries TRBV18 and TRBJ2-5; TRBD1 might be the D (5 bases). The CDR3 covers 14 residues. The V and J ends lost 3 bases and 6 bases respectively, with 14 bases between them. CDR1 is KGHSH, CDR2 LQKENI, per germline. CDR3 coding DNA: TGTGCCAGCTCACCGGACAACCCTCTGAAGACCCAGTACTTC. It is translated as CASSPDNPLKTQYF.

In regard to this clone: One end of the junction does not line up with germline, which may come from a read error. This rearrangement joins TRBV7-9 to TRBJ1-2, with D uncertain. CDR3 length equals 15 residues. CDR1 and CDR2 (germline): SEHNR, FQNEAQ (reference sequence). CDR3 sequence (DNA): TGTTCCAGCAGCTTAGAGGCGGCCCCAGTCTATGGCTACACCTTC. Its translation is CSSSLEAAPVYGYTF.

The V and J genes are TRBV30 and TRBJ1-5; weak D call: TRBD1 (5 bases). V shed 2 bases and J shed 3 bases, with 17 bases lying between them. The CDR3 has 16 residues. Germline CDR1 reads GTSNPN; CDR2 reads SVGIG (reference sequence). The CDR3 is CAWSPPGAANNQPQHF. The CDR3, as DNA: TGTGCCTGGAGTCCCCCTGGGGCAGCCAACAATCAGCCCCAGCATTTT.

This clone occurred once. CDR3 in amino acids: CASSVTWGPTDTQYF. The DNA for the CDR3 is TGTGCCAGCAGCGTGACTTGGGGGCCCACAGATACGCAGTATTTT. The V call is TRBV9, the J call TRBJ2-3, with D possibly being TRBD1 (6 bases). V lost 2 bases to trimming and J lost 2 bases, with 12 bases between them. CDR1 and CDR2 (germline): SGDLS, YYNGEE. The CDR3 runs to 15 residues.

This chain connects TRBV6-5 to TRBJ1-1; no reliable D call. Germline V lookup: CDR1 MNHEY, CDR2 SVGAGI. Between the trimmed V and J ends, which lost 2 bases and 1 base, there was a span of 5 bases. The CDR3 totals 13 residues. The CDR3 reads CASSYNGNTEAFF. For the CDR3, the DNA is TGTGCCAGCAGTTACAACGGGAACACTGAAGCTTTCTTT.

The V and J genes are TRBV6-5 and TRBJ2-1; a possible D gene is TRBD2 (7 bases). Germline CDR1 reads MNHEY; CDR2 reads SVGAGI. V dropped 8 bases and J dropped 9 bases, with 23 bases sitting between them. CDR3 size: 15 residues. The CDR3 reads CASEEGGEGRGEQFF. The CDR3 DNA sequence: TGTGCCAGCGAAGAGGGGGGGGAGGGCCGCGGTGAGCAGTTCTTC.

The J gene is TRBJ2-1, the V gene TRBV4-1; 7 nucleotides agree with TRBD2. Germline loops: CDR1 MGHRA, CDR2 YSYEKL. This CDR3 is built from 19 residues. V gave up 3 bases and J gave up 5 bases; unmatched junction bases: 19. CDR3 nucleotides: TGCGCCAGCAGCCATACCCTGGTGAGAGGGAGGGACGCAAACAATGAGCAGTTCTTC. This sequence encodes CASSHTLVRGRDANNEQFF.

The rearrangement joins TRBV30 to TRBJ1-5; tentatively, D is TRBD1 (5 bases). Germline loops: CDR1 GTSNPN, CDR2 SVGIG (reference sequence). Deletions cut 5 bases from V and 3 bases from J, with 14 bases between. The length of the CDR3 is 14 residues. The CDR3 coding sequence is TGTGCCTGGTCTCAGGGCAGCCTCAATCAGCCCCAGCATTTT. This encodes CAWSQGSLNQPQHF.

The chain joins TRBV6-1 to TRBJ1-5; the match to TRBD1 covers 10 bases. This CDR3 is built from 14 residues. Germline trimming cut 10 bases from V and 0 bases from J; bases unmatched to any gene: 3. The germline gives CDR1 MNHNS, CDR2 SASEGT. CDR3 nucleotides: TGTGCCACCTGGGACAGGGGTAGCAATCAGCCCCAGCATTTT. Amino acids: CATWDRGSNQPQHF.

This chain connects TRBV2 to TRBJ1-4, with TRBD1 identical over 8 bases. This CDR3 contains 16 residues. The germline CDR1 and CDR2 sequences are SNHLY and FYNNEI. J lost 8 bases, V lost 2 bases, and 10 bases had no gene match. The CDR3 coding sequence is TGTGCCAGCAGTGAACCGCTAAGGACAGGGAGGGAAAAACTGTTTTTT. It translates to CASSEPLRTGREKLFF.

The genes are TRBV5-8 and TRBJ1-1, with D possibly being TRBD1 (5 bases). The CDR3 is 13 residues long. The germline CDR1 and CDR2 sequences are SGHTS and YDEGEE. The V and J ends lost 6 bases and 6 bases respectively, with 15 bases between them. CDR3 loop: CASTGGWRPEAFF. The CDR3 coding sequence is TGTGCCAGCACCGGGGGGTGGAGGCCTGAAGCTTTCTTT.

The rearrangement joins TRBV27 to TRBJ1-1; tentatively, D is TRBD1 (6 bases). CDR1 and CDR2 (germline): MNHEY, SMNVEV (reference sequence). CDR3 size: 16 residues. Between the trimmed V and J ends, which lost 6 bases and 2 bases, there was a span of 19 bases. The CDR3 bases are TGTGCCAGCAGACCTATTCCCGGACAGTTAAACACTGAAGCTTTCTTT. Amino acid sequence: CASRPIPGQLNTEAFF.

The gene calls are TRBV5-1 and TRBJ2-3; D might be TRBD1 (6 bases). Germline-derived CDR1 and CDR2 are SGHRS and YFSETQ. Deletions cut 5 bases from V and 4 bases from J, with 14 bases between. The CDR3 covers 14 residues. The chain's CDR3 is CASRGDIKADTQYF. CDR3 nucleotides: TGCGCCAGCAGAGGGGACATTAAGGCAGATACGCAGTATTTT.

This rearrangement joins TRBV28 to TRBJ1-1; D is perhaps TRBD1 (5 bases). CDR1 and CDR2 (germline): MDHEN, SYDVKM. This CDR3 is 11 amino acids long. V lost 6 bases and J 4 bases, leaving 6 bases between the germline ends. The CDR3 coding sequence is TGTGCCAGCAGAGGGGCCACTGAAGCTTTCTTT. Its translation: CASRGATEAFF.

CDR3 DNA: TGTGCCAGCAGTTTATCGTTGCGGGGGGACAGGGCCTACGAGCAGTACTTC. It codes for CASSLSLRGDRAYEQYF. The rearrangement joins TRBV27 to TRBJ2-7; D possibly corresponds to TRBD1 (9 bases). Germline V lookup: CDR1 MNHEY, CDR2 SMNVEV (reference sequence). V gave up 0 bases and J gave up 2 bases, with 17 bases separating them. The CDR3 loop spans 17 amino acids.

There are a few counts of this clone. At one boundary the junction diverges from the germline segment, which might be a read error. V is TRBV30 and J is TRBJ2-7; 13 nucleotides agree with TRBD2. This CDR3 comprises 13 residues. CDR1 is GTSNPN and CDR2 is SVGIG in the germline V gene (reference sequence). In nucleotides, the CDR3 is TGTGCCTGGAGTCATACCGGGACTAGCGGGACGAGCTTC. This encodes CAWSHTGTSGTSF.

The chain links TRBV4-1 to TRBJ2-1; 8 nucleotides line up with TRBD1. The CDR3 is made up of 14 amino acids. Losses at the gene ends were 5 bases for V and 10 bases for J; bases not matched to a gene: 10. CDR1 is MGHRA, CDR2 YSYEKL, per germline. DNA for the CDR3: TGCGCCAGCAGCAGCAGTCCAGGGGGCGGCGAGCAGTTCTTC. As protein: CASSSSPGGGEQFF.

In its sample, this clone ranks as medium-sized. The chain employs TRBV6-4 and TRBJ2-1, with 8 bases matching TRBD2. The CDR3 runs to 15 residues. The trim removed 0 bases at V and 7 bases at J, leaving 5 bases unmatched. The V gene's germline CDR1 is MRHNA and CDR2 SNTAGT. The CDR3 bases are TGTGCCAGCAGTGACTCAGACGGGGGGGGGAATGAGCAGTTCTTC. Translated, it gives CASSDSDGGGNEQFF.